This T cell receptor (beta chain) came from a study of blood T cells in healthy people across ages. With a J-beta primer mix and a sample-barcoded 5' primer, a second PCR ran 7 to 11 cycles. TCRdb reanalysed the 5' RACE reads using MiXCR and keeps one entry per CDR3 protein. Among 800,000 or so distinct CDR3 sequences listed, approximately 25% were seen once. Per the germline V gene, CDR1 is SEHNR and CDR2 is FQNEAQ (reference sequence). There are 16 residues in the CDR3. V lost 1 base, J lost 2 bases, and 2 bases stayed unmatched. The sample was also reused in another study, on T cells of mothers and their children.

This chain connects TRBV7-9 to TRBJ2-3; 11 bases are shared with TRBD2. The sequence came from a boy aged 5-17 years in good health. Source material: blood. In nucleotides, the CDR3 is TGTGCCAGCAGCTTAGTGGGACTAGCGGACACAGATACGCAGTATTTT. Protein: CASSLVGLADTDTQYF.